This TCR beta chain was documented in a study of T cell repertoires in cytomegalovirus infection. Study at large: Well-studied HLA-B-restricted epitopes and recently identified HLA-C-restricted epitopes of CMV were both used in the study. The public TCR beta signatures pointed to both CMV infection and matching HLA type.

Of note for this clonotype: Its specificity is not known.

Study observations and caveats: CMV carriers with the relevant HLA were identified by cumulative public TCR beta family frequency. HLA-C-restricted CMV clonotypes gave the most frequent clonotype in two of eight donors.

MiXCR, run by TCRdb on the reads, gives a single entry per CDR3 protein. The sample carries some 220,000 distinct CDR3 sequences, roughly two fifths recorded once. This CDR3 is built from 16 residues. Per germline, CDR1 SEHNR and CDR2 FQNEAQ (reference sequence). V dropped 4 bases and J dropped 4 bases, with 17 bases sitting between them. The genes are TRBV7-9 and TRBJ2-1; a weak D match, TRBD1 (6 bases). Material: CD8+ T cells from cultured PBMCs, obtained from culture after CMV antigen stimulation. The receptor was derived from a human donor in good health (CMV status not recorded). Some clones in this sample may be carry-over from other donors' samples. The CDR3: CASSSSGSGAYNEQFF. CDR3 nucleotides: TGTGCCAGCAGCTCATCAGGGTCAGGGGCTTACAATGAGCAGTTCTTC.